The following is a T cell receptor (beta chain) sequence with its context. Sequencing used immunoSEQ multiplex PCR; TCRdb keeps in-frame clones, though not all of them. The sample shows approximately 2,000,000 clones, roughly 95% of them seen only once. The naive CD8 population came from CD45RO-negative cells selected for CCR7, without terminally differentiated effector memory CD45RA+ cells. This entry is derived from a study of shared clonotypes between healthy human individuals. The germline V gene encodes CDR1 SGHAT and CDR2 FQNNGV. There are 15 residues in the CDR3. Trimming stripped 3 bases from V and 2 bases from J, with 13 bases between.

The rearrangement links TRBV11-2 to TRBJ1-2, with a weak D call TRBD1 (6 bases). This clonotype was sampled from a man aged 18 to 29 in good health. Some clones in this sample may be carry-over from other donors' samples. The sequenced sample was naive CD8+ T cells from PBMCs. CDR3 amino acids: CASSFMGAGNYGYTF. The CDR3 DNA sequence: TGTGCCAGCAGCTTTATGGGGGCTGGGAACTATGGCTACACCTTC.